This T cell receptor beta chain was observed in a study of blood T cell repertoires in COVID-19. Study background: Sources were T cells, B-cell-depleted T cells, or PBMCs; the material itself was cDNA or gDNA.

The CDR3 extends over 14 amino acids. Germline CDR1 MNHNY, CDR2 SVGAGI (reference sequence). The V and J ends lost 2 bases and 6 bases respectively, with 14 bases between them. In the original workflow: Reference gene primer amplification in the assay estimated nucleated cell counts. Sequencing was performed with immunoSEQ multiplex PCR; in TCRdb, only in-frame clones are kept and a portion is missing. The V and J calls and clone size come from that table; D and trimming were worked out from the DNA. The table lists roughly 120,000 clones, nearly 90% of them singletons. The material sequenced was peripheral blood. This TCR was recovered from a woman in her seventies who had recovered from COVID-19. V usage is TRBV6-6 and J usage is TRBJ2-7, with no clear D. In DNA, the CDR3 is TGTGCCAGCAGTTACGGAGCCCAGAACGGCGAGCAGTACTTC. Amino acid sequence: CASSYGAQNGEQYF.